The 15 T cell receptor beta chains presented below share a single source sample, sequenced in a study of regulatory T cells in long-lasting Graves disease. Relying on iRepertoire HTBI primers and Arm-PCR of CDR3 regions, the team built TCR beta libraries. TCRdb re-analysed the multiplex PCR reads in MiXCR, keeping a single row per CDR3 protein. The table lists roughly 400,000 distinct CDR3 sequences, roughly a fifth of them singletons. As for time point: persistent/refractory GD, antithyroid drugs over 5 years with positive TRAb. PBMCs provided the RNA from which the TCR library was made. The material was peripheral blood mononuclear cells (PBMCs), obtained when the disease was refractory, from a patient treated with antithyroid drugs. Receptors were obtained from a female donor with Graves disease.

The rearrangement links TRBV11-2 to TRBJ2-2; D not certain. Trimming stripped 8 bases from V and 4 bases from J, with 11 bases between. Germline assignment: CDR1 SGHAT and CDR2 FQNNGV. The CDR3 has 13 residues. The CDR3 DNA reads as TGTGCCAGCGGCCCTCGGGTCACCGGGGAGCTGTTTTTT. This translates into CASGPRVTGELFF.

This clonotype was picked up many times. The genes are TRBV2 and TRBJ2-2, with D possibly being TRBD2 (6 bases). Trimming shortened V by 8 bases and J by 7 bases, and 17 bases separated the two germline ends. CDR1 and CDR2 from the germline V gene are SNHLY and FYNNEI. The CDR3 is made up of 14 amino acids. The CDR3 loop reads CASRGRAGYGELFF. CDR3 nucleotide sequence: TGTGCCAGCCGGGGCAGGGCGGGATACGGGGAGCTGTTTTTT.

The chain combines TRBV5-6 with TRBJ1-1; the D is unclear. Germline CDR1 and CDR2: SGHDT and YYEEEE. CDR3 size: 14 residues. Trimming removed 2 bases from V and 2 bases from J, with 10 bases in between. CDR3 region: CASSFPRANTEAFF. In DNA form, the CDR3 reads TGTGCCAGCAGCTTTCCCCGGGCTAACACTGAAGCTTTCTTT.

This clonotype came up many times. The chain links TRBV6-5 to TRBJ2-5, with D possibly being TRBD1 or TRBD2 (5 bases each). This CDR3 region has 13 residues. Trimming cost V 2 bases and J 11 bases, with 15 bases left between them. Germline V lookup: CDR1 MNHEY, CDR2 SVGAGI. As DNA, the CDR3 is TGTGCCAGCAGTTACCGTATTGGTGGGACGCAGTACTTC. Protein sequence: CASSYRIGGTQYF.

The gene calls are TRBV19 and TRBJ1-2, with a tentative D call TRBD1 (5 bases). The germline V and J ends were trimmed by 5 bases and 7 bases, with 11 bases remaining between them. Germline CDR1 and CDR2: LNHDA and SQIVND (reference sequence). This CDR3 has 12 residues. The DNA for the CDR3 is TGTGCCAGTAGTCAACTCGGGGGTGGCTACACCTTC. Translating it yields CASSQLGGGYTF.

CDR3 sequence (DNA): TGCAGTTCTCGGGACAGGACACTTGGCTACACCTTC. Translating it yields CSSRDRTLGYTF. The V call is TRBV20-1, the J call TRBJ1-2, with TRBD1 identical over 8 bases. This CDR3 is built from 12 residues. Unmatched junction bases numbered 9, after V lost 8 bases and J lost 7 bases. Germline CDR1 DFQATT, CDR2 SNEGSKA (reference sequence).

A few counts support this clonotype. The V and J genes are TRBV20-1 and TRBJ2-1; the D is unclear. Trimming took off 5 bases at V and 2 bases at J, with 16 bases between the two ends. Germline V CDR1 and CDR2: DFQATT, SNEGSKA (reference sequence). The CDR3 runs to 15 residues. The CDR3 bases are TGCAGTGCTGGATCTGTCGCACCGCCCTACAATGAGCAGTTCTTC. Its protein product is CSAGSVAPPYNEQFF.

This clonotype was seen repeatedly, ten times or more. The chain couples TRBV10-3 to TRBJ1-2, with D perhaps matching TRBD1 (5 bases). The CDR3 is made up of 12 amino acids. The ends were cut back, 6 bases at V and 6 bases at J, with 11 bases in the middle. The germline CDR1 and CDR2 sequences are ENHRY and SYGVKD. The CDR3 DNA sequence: TGTGCCATCAGCGGTACAGGAGATGGCTACACCTTC. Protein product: CAISGTGDGYTF.

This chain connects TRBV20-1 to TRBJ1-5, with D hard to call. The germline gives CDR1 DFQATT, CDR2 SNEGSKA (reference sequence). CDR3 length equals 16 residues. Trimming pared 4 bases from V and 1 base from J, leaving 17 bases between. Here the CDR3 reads CSAKEWVLRSNQPQHF. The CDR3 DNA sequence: TGCAGTGCTAAAGAATGGGTATTGCGAAGCAATCAGCCCCAGCATTTT.

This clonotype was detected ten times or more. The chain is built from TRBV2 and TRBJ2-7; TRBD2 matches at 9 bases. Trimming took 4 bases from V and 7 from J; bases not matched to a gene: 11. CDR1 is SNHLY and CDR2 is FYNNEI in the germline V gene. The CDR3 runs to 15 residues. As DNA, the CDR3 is TGTGCCAGCAGTGCCGGGACTAGCTCCCCGAAAGAGCAGTACTTC. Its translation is CASSAGTSSPKEQYF.

The CDR3 DNA sequence: TGTGCCAGCTCACCCAGGACAGATAATGAAAAACTGTTTTTT. Its translation: CASSPRTDNEKLFF. The chain has TRBV18 and TRBJ1-4; possible D gene TRBD1, 6 bases. The CDR3 covers 14 residues. Germline loops: CDR1 KGHSH, CDR2 LQKENI. The V and J ends lost 3 bases and 4 bases respectively, with 9 bases between them.

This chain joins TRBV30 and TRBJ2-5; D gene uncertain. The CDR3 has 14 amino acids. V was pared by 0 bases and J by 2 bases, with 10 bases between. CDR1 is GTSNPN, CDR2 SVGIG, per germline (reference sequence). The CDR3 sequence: CAWSVMARQETQYF. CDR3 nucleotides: TGTGCCTGGAGTGTGATGGCGAGGCAAGAGACCCAGTACTTC.

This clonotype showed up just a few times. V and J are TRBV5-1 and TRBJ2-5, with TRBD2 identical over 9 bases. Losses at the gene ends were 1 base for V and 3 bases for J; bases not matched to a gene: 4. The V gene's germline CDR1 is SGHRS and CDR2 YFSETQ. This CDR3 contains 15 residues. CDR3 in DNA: TGCGCCAGCAGCTTGCGTAGCGGGGGAAAAGAGACCCAGTACTTC. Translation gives CASSLRSGGKETQYF.

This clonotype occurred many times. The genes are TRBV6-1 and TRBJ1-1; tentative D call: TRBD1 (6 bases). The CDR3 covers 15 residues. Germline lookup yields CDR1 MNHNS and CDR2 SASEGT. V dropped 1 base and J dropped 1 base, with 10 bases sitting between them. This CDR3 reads CASSEEQGPNTEAFF. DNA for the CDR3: TGTGCCAGCAGTGAAGAACAGGGCCCGAACACTGAAGCTTTCTTT.

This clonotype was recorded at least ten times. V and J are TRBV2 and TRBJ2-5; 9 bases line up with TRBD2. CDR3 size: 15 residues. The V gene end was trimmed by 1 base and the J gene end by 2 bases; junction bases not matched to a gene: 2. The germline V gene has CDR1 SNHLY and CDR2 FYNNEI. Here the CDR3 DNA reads TGTGCCAGCAGTGAAGGGCTAGCGGGGCAAGAGACCCAGTACTTC. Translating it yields CASSEGLAGQETQYF. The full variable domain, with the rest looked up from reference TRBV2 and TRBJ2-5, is EPEVTQTPSHQVTQMGQEVILRCVPISNHLYFYWYRQILGQKVEFLVSFYNNEISEKSEIFDDQFSVERPDGSNFTLKIRSTKLEDSAMYFCASSEGLAGQETQYFGPGTRLLVL.